This T cell receptor beta chain was sequenced during a study of cytomegalovirus exposure and HLA in healthy donors. The PCR made use of 60 Vbeta and 13 Jbeta primers. Clones were sequenced by immunoSEQ multiplex PCR, and TCRdb holds only the in-frame ones, with some missing. The data contain 200,000 to 250,000 clones, 70% to 85% of them singletons. Study-wide results and limits: Earlier findings revealed that most TCR beta V segments proved productive either about 90% or about 30% of the time. Researchers counted over 150 TCR beta chains as cytomegalovirus-associated.

Trimming at V came to 5 bases and at J to 4 bases, leaving 7 bases not matched to a gene. Germline CDR1 and CDR2: MNHEY and SVGAGI. The CDR3 loop spans 15 amino acids. A note on this clone: Its antigen remains unknown.

This TCR came from a woman aged 60-75 years in good health and CMV-seropositive. Sequencing was carried out using PBMCs. This chain links TRBV6-5 with TRBJ1-1; TRBD1 matches at 10 bases. Written as DNA, the CDR3 is TGTGCCAGCAGTGGAGACAGGGGGCATGGCACTGAAGCTTTCTTT. This codes for CASSGDRGHGTEAFF.